This TCR beta chain was identified in a study of spatial heterogeneity in lung cancer. This CDR3 has 13 residues. The germline V gene has CDR1 LGHDT and CDR2 YNNKEL (reference sequence). Trimming stripped 1 base from V and 8 bases from J, with 11 bases between. Broader study findings: Ubiquitous and regional nonsynonymous mutation counts were tracked by ubiquitous and regional expanded TCR counts, respectively. The study found that expanded intratumoral alpha and beta TCR counts tracked tumor mutation counts.

Time point indicated: sample taken at primary tumor resection. This clonotype was picked up many times. The antigen remains unidentified. TCRdb independently ran MiXCR on the 5' RACE reads; one entry per CDR3 protein. The table has 20,000 to 25,000 distinct CDR3 sequences, about 4.4% seen once; the top ten hold 9% to 10%. This rearrangement joins TRBV3-1 to TRBJ1-2; maybe TRBD1 (6 bases). This clonotype was sampled from a male donor with early-stage non-small cell lung cancer. The sample in question was lung tumor tissue, obtained at surgery. This CDR3 reads CASSQVLTGGYTF. In nucleotides, the CDR3 is TGTGCCAGCAGCCAAGTCCTTACAGGGGGCTACACCTTC.